Listed below are T cell receptor beta chains from one sample, sequenced in a study of T cells in localized non-small cell lung cancer. Using immunoSEQ multiplex PCR, the repertoire was profiled, and TCRdb retains in-frame clones only, with some absent. The sample comprises some 41,000 clones, approximately 80% of which are singletons, and roughly 7.5% rests with the top ten. The input for sequencing was PBMCs, taken before any cancer treatment. The receptors were sampled from a man between 40 and 75 years old with stage II lung adenocarcinoma. CDR3s include the opening cysteine and the closing phenylalanine or tryptophan. D genes are given only for firm matches. The size entry is marked missing in some rows and otherwise reads once, few, many or a size class.

>TRBV9|NA|NA|TRBJ1-3
CASSVEVDSGNTIYF
TGTGCCAGCAGCGTAGAGGTGGACTCTGGAAACACCATATATTTT
>TRBV6-1|NA|TRBD1|TRBJ2-1
CASSATGDTYNEQFF
TGTGCCAGCAGTGCCACAGGGGACACCTACAATGAGCAGTTCTTC
>TRBV9|NA|NA|TRBJ2-1
CASSVRISRGTEQFF
TGTGCCAGCAGCGTAAGGATTAGCAGGGGAACTGAGCAGTTCTTC
>TRBV7-9|once|NA|TRBJ2-7
CASSSAYEQYF
TGTGCCAGCAGCTCTGCCTACGAGCAGTACTTC
>TRBV19|NA|TRBD2|TRBJ2-2
CASSIADVLAGANTGELFF
TGTGCCAGTAGTATAGCGGACGTACTAGCGGGAGCAAACACCGGGGAGCTGTTTTTT
>TRBV7-3|NA|NA|TRBJ2-1
CASSWGRGARGNEQFF
TGTGCCAGCAGCTGGGGGCGGGGCGCAAGAGGCAATGAGCAGTTCTTC
>TRBV7-9|NA|NA|TRBJ1-6
CASSLYRENSPLHF
TGTGCCAGCAGCTTATACAGGGAGAATTCACCCCTCCACTTT
>TRBV28|NA|TRBD2|TRBJ2-5
CASSPLGREETQYF
TGTGCCAGCAGTCCCCTGGGGAGGGAAGAGACCCAGTACTTC
>TRBV30|NA|TRBD2|TRBJ2-7
CACGTRFAYEQYF
TGTGCCTGCGGGACTAGATTTGCCTACGAGCAGTACTTC
>TRBV7-9|NA|NA|TRBJ2-1
CASSAGDLYNEQFF
TGTGCCAGCAGCGCAGGGGACCTTTACAATGAGCAGTTCTTC
>TRBV5-5|NA|NA|TRBJ2-3
CASSLGDRATDTQYF
TGTGCCAGCAGCTTGGGTGACAGAGCCACAGATACGCAGTATTTT
>TRBV7-9|NA|NA|TRBJ2-7
CASSLEGDLRPQYF
TGTGCCAGCAGCTTAGAAGGTGACCTACGGCCGCAGTACTTC
>TRBV6-6|NA|NA|TRBJ1-1
CASSNTVLAFF
TGTGCCAGCAGTAATACAGTCTTAGCTTTCTTT
>TRBV6-6|NA|NA|TRBJ1-2
CASSYSDRWDYGYTF
TGTGCCAGCAGTTACTCAGACAGGTGGGACTATGGCTACACCTTC
>TRBV25-1|NA|NA|TRBJ1-5
CASSDAQGHQPQHF
TGTGCCAGCAGTGACGCGCAGGGCCATCAGCCCCAGCATTTT
>TRBV6-1|once|NA|TRBJ1-2
CASSEGLQGYGYTF
TGTGCCAGCAGTGAAGGATTGCAGGGGTATGGCTACACCTTC
>TRBV27|NA|NA|TRBJ1-1
CASSSSGAWGTEAFF
TGTGCCAGCAGTTCCTCGGGGGCTTGGGGCACTGAAGCTTTCTTT
>TRBV5-8|NA|TRBD1|TRBJ2-7
CASGQGNHYEQYF
TGTGCCAGCGGACAGGGGAATCACTACGAGCAGTACTTC
>TRBV5-1|once|TRBD1|TRBJ1-2
CASSSDRGYGYTF
TGCGCCAGCAGTTCGGACAGGGGCTATGGCTACACCTTC
>TRBV10-3|once|NA|TRBJ1-2
CAIKSKNYGYTF
TGTGCCATCAAGTCCAAGAACTATGGCTACACCTTC
>TRBV27|NA|NA|TRBJ1-4
CASSFRGPSEKLFF
TGTGCCAGCAGTTTTCGGGGGCCTAGTGAAAAACTGTTTTTT
>TRBV7-8|NA|NA|TRBJ1-5
CASSLAGDPNQPQHF
TGTGCCAGCAGCTTAGCAGGGGACCCCAATCAGCCCCAGCATTTT
>TRBV7-9|once|NA|TRBJ1-1
CASSPGTVTEAFF
TGTGCCAGCAGCCCTGGGACCGTCACTGAAGCTTTCTTT
>TRBV16|NA|NA|TRBJ2-5
CASSQSIGFRNQYF
TGTGCCAGCAGCCAATCGATCGGGTTCAGAAACCAGTACTTC
>TRBV6-5|NA|TRBD2|TRBJ2-1
CASSYGGRSNEQFF
TGTGCCAGCAGTTACGGCGGGAGAAGCAATGAGCAGTTCTTC
>TRBV7-8|NA|NA|TRBJ2-7
CASSLEGLPYEQYF
TGTGCCAGCAGCTTAGAAGGGTTACCCTACGAGCAGTACTTC